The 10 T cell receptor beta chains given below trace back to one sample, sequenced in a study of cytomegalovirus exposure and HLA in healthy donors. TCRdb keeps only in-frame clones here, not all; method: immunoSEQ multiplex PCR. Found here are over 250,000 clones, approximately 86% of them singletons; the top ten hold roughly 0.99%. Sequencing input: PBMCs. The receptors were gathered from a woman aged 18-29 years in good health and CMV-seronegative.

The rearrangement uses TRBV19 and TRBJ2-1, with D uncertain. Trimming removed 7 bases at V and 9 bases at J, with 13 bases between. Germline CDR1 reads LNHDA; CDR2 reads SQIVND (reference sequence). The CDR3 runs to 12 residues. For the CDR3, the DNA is TGTGCCAGTACCCGAGACTTCGGTGAGCAGTTCTTC. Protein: CASTRDFGEQFF.

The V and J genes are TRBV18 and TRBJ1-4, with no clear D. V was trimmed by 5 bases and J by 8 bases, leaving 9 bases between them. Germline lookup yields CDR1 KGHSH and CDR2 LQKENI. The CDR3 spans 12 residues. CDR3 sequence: CASSGEGEKLFF. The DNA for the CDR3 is TGTGCCAGCTCAGGGGAGGGCGAAAAACTGTTTTTT.

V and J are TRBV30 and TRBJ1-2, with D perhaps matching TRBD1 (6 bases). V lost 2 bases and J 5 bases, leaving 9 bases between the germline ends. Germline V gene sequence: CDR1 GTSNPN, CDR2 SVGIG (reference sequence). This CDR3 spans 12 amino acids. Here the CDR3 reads CAWSTTGYGYTF. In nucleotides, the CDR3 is TGTGCCTGGAGTACTACAGGGTATGGCTACACCTTC.

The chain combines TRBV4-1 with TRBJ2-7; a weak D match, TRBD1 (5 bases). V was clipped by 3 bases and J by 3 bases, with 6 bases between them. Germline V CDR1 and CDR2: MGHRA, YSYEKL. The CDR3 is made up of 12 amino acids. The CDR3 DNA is TGCGCCAGCAGCCAGGACAACTACGAGCAGTACTTC. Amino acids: CASSQDNYEQYF.

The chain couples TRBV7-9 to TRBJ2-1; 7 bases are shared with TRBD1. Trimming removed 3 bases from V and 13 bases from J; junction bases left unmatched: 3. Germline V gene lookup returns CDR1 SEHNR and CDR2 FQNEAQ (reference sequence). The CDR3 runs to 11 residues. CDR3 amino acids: CASSLDRIQFF. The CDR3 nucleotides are TGTGCCAGCAGCTTGGACAGGATACAGTTCTTC.

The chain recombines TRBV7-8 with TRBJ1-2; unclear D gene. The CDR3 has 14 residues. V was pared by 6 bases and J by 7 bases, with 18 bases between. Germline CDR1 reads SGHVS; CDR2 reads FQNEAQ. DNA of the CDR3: TGTGCCAGCAGATCGGAAACGGAGCTAGGTGGCTACACCTTC. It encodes CASRSETELGGYTF.

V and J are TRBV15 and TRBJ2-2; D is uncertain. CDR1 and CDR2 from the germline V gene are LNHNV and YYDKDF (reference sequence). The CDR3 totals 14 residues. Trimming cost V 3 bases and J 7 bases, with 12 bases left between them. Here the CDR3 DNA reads TGTGCCACCAGCAGTTTGCAGTCTGGCGGGGAGCTGTTTTTT. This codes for CATSSLQSGGELFF.

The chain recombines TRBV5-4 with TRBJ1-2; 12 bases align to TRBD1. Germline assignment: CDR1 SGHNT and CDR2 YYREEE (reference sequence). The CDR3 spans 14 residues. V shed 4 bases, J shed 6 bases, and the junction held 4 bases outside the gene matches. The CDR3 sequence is CASSRDRGQDGYTF. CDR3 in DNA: TGTGCCAGCAGCCGGGACAGGGGGCAGGATGGCTACACCTTC.

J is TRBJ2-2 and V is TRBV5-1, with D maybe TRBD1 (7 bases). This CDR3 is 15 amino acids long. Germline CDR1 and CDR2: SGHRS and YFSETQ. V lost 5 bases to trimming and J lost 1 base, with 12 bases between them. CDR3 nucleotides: TGCGCCAGCAGGCGGGGACAGCTGAACACCGGGGAGCTGTTTTTT. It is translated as CASRRGQLNTGELFF.

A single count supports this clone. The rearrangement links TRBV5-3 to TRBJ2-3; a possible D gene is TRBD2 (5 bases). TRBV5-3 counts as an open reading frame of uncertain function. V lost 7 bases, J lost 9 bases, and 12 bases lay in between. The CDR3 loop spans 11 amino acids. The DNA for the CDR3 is TGTGCCAGATTGGCTAGGAGGACGCAGTATTTT. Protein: CARLARRTQYF.